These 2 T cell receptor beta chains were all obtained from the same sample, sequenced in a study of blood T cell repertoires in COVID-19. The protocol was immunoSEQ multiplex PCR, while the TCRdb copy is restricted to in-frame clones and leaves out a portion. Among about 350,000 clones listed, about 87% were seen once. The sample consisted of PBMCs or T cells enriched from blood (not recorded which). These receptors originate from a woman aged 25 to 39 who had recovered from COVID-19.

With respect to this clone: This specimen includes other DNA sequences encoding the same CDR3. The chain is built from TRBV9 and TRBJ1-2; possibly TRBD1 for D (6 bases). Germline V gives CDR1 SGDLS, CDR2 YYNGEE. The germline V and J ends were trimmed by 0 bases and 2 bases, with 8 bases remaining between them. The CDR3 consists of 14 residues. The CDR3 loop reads CASSVGRGNYGYTF. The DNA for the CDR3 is TGTGCCAGCAGCGTAGGAAGGGGGAACTATGGCTACACCTTC.

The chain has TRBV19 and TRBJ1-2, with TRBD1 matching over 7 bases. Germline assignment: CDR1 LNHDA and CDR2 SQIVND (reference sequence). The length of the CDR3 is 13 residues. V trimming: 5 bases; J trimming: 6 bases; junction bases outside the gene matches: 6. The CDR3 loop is CASSDHRGDGYTF. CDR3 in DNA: TGTGCCAGTAGTGACCACAGGGGCGATGGCTACACCTTC. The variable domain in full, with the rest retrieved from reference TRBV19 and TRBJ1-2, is DGGITQSPKYLFRKEGQNVTLSCEQNLNHDAMYWYRQDPGQGLRLIYYSQIVNDFQKGDIAEGYSVSREKKESFPLTVTSAQKNPTAFYLCASSDHRGDGYTFGSGTRLTVV.